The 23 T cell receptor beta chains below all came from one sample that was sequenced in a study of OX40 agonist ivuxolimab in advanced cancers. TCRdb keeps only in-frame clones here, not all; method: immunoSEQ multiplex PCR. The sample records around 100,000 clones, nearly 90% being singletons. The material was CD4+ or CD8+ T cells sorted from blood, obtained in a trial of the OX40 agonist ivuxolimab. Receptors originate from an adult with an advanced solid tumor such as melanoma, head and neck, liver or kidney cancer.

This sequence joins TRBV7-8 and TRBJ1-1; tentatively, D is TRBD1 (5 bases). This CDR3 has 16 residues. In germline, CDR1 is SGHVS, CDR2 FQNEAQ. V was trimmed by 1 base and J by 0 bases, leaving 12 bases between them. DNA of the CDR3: TGTGCCAGCAGCTTAGGGATCCGGGGGATGAACACTGAAGCTTTCTTT. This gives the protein CASSLGIRGMNTEAFF.

DNA of the CDR3: TGTGCCAGCGGTGGGAAACTGGTGGGTGACGCTGAAGCTTTCTTT. The encoded protein is CASGGKLVGDAEAFF. The chain has TRBV7-9 and TRBJ1-1; D is undetermined. The germline gives CDR1 SEHNR, CDR2 FQNEAQ (reference sequence). The CDR3 extends over 15 amino acids. Between the trimmed V and J ends, which lost 8 bases and 6 bases, there was a span of 22 bases.

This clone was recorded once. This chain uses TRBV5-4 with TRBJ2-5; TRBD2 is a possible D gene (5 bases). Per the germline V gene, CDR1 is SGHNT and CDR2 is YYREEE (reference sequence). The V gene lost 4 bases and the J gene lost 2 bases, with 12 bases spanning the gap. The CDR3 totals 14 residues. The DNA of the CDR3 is TGTGCCAGCAGCCCGGGGAGAAGGCAAGAGACCCAGTACTTC. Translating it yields CASSPGRRQETQYF.

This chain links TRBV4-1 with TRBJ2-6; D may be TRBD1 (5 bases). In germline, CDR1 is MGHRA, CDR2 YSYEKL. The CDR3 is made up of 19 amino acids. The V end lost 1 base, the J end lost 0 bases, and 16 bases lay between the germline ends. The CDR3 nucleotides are TGCGCCAGCAGCCAAGTAGTAACAGGCCTTAGCTCTGGGGCCAACGTCCTGACTTTC. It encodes CASSQVVTGLSSGANVLTF.

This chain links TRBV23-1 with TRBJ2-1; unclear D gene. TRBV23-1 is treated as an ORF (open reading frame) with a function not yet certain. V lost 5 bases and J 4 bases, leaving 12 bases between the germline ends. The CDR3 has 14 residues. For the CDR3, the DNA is TGCGCCAGCAGTAACGGTGTTTCGTACAATGAGCAGTTCTTC. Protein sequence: CASSNGVSYNEQFF.

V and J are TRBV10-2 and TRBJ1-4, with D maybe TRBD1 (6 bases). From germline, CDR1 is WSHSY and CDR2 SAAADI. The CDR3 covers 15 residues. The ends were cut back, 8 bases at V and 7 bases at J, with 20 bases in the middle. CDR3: CASRSGAPGGEKLFF. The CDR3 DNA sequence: TGCGCCAGCCGATCGGGGGCGCCGGGGGGTGAAAAACTGTTTTTT.

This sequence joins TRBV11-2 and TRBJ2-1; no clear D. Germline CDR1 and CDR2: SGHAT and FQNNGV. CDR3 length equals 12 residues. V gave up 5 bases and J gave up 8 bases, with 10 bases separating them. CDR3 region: CASSPWRHEQFF. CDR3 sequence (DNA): TGTGCCAGCAGCCCCTGGAGACATGAGCAGTTCTTC.

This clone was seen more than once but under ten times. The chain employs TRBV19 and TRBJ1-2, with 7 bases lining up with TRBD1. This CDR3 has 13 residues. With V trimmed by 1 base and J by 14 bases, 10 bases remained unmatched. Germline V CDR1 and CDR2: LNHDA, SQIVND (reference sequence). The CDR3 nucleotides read TGTGCCAGTAGTATAGGGGGCGACAGGGCAGGAACCTTC. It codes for CASSIGGDRAGTF.

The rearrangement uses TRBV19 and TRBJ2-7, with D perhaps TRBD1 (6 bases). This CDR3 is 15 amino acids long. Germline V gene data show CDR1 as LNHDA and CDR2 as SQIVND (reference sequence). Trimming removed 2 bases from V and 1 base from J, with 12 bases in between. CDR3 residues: CASSIQGTKSYEQYF. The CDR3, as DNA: TGTGCCAGTAGTATACAGGGGACCAAATCCTACGAGCAGTACTTC. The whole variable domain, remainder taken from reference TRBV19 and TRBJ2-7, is DGGITQSPKYLFRKEGQNVTLSCEQNLNHDAMYWYRQDPGQGLRLIYYSQIVNDFQKGDIAEGYSVSREKKESFPLTVTSAQKNPTAFYLCASSIQGTKSYEQYFGPGTRLTVT.

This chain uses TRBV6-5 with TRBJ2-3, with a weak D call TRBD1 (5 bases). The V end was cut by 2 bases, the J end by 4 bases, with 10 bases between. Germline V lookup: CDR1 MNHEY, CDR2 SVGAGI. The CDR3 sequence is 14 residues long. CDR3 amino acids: CASSYPGPADTQYF. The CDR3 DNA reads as TGTGCCAGCAGTTACCCAGGGCCTGCAGATACGCAGTATTTT.

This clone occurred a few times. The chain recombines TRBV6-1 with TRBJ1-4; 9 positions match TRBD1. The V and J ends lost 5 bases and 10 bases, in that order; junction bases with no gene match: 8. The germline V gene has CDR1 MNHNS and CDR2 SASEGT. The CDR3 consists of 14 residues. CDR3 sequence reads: CASSSGTGLGKLFF. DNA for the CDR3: TGTGCCAGCAGTTCCGGGACAGGGTTAGGAAAACTGTTTTTT.

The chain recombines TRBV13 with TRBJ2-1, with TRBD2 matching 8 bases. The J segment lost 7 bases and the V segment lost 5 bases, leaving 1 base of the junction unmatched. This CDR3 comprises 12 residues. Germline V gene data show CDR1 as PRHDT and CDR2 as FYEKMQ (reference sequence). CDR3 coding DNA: TGTGCCAGCAGCGGGACTAGGAATGAGCAGTTCTTC. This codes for CASSGTRNEQFF.

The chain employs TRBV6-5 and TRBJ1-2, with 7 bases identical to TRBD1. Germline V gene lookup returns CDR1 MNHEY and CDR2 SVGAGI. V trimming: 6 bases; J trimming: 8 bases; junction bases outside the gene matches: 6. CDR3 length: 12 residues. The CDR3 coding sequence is TGTGCCAGCAGCATTACAGGGGTCGGCTACACCTTC. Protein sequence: CASSITGVGYTF.

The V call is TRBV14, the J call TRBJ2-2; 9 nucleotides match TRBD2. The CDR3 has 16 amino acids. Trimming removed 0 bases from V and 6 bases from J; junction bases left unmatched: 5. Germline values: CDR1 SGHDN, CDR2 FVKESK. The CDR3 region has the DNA TGTGCCAGCAGCCAAGATTTACTAGCGGGCGCCGGGGAGCTGTTTTTT. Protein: CASSQDLLAGAGELFF.

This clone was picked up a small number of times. The CDR3 DNA reads as TGTGCCATCGGGGATCAGCCCCAGCATTTT. This translates into CAIGDQPQHF. The chain is built from TRBV10-3 and TRBJ1-5; D remains ambiguous. Germline values: CDR1 ENHRY, CDR2 SYGVKD. The germline V and J ends were trimmed by 8 bases and 5 bases, with 4 bases remaining between them. This CDR3 spans 10 amino acids.

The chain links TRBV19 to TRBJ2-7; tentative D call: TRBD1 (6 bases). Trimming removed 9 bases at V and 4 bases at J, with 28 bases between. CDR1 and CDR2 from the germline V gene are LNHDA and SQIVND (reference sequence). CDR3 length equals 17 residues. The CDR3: CASQPSPSGTIGYEQYF. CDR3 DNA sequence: TGTGCCAGCCAACCCTCCCCTTCCGGGACAATCGGTTACGAGCAGTACTTC.

Here the CDR3 DNA reads TGTGCCAGCAGCCCGGTACGGACTATCCGAACAGTAGATACGCAGTATTTT. Translating it yields CASSPVRTIRTVDTQYF. The chain has TRBV11-2 and TRBJ2-3; perhaps TRBD2 as D (6 bases). Germline CDR1 and CDR2: SGHAT and FQNNGV. Trimming stripped 5 bases from V and 5 bases from J, with 23 bases between. The CDR3 has 17 residues. Full variable domain (remainder filled in from reference TRBV11-2 and TRBJ2-3): EAGVAQSPRYKIIEKRQSVAFWCNPISGHATLYWYQQILGQGPKLLIQFQNNGVVDDSQLPKDRFSAERLKGVDSTLKIQPAKLEDSAVYLCASSPVRTIRTVDTQYFGPGTRLTVL.

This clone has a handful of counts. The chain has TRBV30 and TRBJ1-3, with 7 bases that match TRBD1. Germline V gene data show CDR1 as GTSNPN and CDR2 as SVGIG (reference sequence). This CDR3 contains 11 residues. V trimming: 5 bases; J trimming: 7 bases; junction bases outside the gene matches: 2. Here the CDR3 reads CAWDRENTIYF. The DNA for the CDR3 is TGTGCCTGGGACAGGGAGAACACCATATATTTT.

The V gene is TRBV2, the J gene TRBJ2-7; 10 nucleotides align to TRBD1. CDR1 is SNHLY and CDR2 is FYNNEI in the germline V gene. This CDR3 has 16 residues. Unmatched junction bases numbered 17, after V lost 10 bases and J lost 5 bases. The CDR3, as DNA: TGTGCCACCCAAAAAAGACCCGGGACAGGGGTCCACGAGCAGTACTTC. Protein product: CATQKRPGTGVHEQYF.

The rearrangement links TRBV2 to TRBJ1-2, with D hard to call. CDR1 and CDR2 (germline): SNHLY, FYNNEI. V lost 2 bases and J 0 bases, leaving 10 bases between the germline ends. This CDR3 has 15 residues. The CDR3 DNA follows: TGTGCCAGCAGTGAAATCCCGAATCCTAACTATGGCTACACCTTC. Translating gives CASSEIPNPNYGYTF.

For the CDR3, the DNA is TGTGCCAGTAGTATAGGTACCATGGGGGAGACCCAGTACTTC. Residues: CASSIGTMGETQYF. The rearrangement links TRBV19 to TRBJ2-5; D ambiguous. The CDR3 is made up of 14 amino acids. V lost 1 base, J lost 5 bases, and 11 bases lay in between. Looked up from germline, CDR1 is LNHDA and CDR2 is SQIVND (reference sequence).

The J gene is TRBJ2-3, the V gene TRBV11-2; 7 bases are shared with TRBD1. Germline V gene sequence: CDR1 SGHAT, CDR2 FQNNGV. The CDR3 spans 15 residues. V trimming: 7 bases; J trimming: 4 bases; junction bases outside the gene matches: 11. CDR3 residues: CASTVTGTTSDTQYF. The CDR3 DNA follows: TGTGCCAGCACAGTGACAGGGACAACGTCAGATACGCAGTATTTT.

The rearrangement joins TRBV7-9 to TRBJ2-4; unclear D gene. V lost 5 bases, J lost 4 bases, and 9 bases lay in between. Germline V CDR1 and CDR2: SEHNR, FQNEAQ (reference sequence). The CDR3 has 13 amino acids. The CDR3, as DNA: TGTGCCAGCAGCCCACGACGGAAAAACATTCAGTACTTC. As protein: CASSPRRKNIQYF.